This entry describes one T cell receptor (beta chain). The CDR3 loop spans 14 amino acids. V gave up 3 bases and J gave up 6 bases, with 15 bases separating them. Germline V gene lookup returns CDR1 SGHVS and CDR2 FNYEAQ. Only patients with CD8+CD57+ cell expansion on flow cytometry were chosen for sequencing. CDR3 and TCR beta VDJ profiling relied on genomic DNA as the template. TCRdb reanalysed the reads using MiXCR and keeps one entry per CDR3 protein. The sample lists around 250,000 distinct CDR3 sequences, approximately 86% occurring once. The data belong to a study of CD8+CD57+ T cells in acquired aplastic anemia.

What was sequenced was sorted CD4+, CD8+, or CD8+CD57+ T cells (not recorded which) from PBMCs. V usage is TRBV7-6 and J usage is TRBJ2-7; no firm D call. The TCR was taken from a human donor with aplastic anemia. The CDR3 here is CASSLTLRSVEQYF. Written as DNA, the CDR3 is TGTGCCAGCAGCTTGACACTCCGGTCGGTCGAGCAGTACTTC.